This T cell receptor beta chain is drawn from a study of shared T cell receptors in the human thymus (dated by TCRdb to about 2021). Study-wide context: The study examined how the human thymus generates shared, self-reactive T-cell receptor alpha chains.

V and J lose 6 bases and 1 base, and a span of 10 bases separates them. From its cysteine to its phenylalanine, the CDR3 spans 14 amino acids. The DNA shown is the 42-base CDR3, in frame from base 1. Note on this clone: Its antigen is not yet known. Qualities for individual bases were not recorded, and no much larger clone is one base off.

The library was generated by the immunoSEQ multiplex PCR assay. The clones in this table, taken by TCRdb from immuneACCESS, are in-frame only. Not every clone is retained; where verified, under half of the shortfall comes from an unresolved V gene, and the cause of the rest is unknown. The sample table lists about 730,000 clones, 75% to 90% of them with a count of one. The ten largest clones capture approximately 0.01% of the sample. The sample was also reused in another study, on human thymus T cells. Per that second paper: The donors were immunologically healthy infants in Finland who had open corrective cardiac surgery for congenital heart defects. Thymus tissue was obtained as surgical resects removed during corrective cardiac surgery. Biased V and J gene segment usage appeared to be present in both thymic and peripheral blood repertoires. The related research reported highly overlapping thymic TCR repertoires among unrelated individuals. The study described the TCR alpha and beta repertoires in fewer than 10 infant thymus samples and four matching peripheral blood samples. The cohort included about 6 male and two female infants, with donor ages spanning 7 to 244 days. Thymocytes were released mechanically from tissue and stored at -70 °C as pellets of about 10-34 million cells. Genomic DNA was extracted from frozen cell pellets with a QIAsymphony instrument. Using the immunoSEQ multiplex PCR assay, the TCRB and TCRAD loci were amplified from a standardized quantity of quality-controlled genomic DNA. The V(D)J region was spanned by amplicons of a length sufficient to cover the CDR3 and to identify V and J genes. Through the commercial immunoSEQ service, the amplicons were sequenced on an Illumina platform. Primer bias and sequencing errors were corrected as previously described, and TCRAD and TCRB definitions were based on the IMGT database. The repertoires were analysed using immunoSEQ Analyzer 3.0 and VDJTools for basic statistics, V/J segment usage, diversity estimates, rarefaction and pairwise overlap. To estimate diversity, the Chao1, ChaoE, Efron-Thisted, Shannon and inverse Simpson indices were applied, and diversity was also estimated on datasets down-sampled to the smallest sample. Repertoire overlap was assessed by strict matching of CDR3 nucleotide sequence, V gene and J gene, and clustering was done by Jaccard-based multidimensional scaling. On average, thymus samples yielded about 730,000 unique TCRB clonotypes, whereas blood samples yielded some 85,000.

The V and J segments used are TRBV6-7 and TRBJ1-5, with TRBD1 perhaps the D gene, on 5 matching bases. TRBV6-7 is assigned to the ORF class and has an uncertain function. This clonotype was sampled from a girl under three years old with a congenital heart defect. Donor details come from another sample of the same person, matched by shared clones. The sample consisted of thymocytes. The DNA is TGTGCCAGCAGATACACAGGAAGCAATCAGCCCCAGCATTTT. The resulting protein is CASRYTGSNQPQHF.